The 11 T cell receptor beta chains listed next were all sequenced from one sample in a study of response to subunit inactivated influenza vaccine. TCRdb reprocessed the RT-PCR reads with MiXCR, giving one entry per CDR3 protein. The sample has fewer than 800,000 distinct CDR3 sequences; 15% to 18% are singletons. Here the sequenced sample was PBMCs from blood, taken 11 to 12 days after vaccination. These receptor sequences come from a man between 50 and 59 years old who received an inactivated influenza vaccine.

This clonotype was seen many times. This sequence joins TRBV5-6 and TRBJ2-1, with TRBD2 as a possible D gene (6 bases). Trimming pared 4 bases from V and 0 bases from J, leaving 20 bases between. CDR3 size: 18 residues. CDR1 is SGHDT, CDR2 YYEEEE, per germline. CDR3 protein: CASSPPLARGYSYNEQFF. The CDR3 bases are TGTGCCAGCAGCCCCCCTCTAGCGAGAGGTTACTCCTACAATGAGCAGTTCTTC.

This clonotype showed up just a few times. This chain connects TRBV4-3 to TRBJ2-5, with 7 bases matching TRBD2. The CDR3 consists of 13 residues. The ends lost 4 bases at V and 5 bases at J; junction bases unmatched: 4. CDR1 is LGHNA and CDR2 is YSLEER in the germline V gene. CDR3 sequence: CASSRLGGETQYF. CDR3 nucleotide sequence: TGCGCCAGCAGCCGGCTGGGAGGGGAGACCCAGTACTTC.

In DNA, the CDR3 is TGCAGCGTAGGGACAGGGGGCTTATACGAGCAGTACTTC. Residues: CSVGTGGLYEQYF. The chain has TRBV29-1 and TRBJ2-7, with 12 bases lining up with TRBD1. CDR1 is SQVTM, CDR2 ANQGSEA, per germline. The CDR3 length is 13 residues. V trimming: 6 bases; J trimming: 4 bases; junction bases outside the gene matches: 4.

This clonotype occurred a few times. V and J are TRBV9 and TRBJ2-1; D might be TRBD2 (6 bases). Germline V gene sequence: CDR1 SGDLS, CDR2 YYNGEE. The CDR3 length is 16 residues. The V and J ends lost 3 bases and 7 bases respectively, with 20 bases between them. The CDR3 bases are TGTGCCAGCAGCGGGCCGTCAGGAGGGCTTGGAAATGAGCAGTTCTTC. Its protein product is CASSGPSGGLGNEQFF.

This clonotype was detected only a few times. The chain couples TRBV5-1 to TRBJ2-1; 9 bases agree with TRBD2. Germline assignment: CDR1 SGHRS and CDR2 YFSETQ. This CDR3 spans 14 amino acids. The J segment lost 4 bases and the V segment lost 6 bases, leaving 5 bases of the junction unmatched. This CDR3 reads CASKLAGEYNEQFF. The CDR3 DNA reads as TGCGCCAGCAAGTTAGCGGGGGAATACAATGAGCAGTTCTTC.

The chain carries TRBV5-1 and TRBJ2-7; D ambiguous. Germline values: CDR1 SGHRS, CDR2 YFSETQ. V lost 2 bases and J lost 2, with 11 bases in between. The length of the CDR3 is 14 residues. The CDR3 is CASSLRLGPYEQYF. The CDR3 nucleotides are TGCGCCAGCAGCTTAAGGCTAGGGCCCTACGAGCAGTACTTC.

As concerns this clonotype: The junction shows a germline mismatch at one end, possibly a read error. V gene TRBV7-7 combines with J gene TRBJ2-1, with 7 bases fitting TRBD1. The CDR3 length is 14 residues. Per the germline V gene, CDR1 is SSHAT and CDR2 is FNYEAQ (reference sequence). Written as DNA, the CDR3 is TGTGCTAGCAGCTTAAACCACAGGGGCAGTGAGCAGTTCTTC. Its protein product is CASSLNHRGSEQFF. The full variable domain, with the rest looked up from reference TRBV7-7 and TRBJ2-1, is GAGVSQSPRYKVTKRGQDVTLRCDPISSHATLYWYQQALGQGPEFLTYFNYEAQPDKSGLPSDRFSAERPEGSISTLTIQRTEQRDSAMYRCASSLNHRGSEQFFGPGTRLTVL.

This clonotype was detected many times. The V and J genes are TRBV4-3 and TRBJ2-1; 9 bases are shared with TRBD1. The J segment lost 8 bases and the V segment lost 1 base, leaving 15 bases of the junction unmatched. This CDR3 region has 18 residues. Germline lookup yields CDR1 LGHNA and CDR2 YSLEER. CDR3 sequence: CASSQGRGGQGISDEQFF. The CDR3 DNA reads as TGCGCCAGCAGCCAAGGTCGAGGGGGACAGGGTATTTCCGATGAGCAGTTCTTC.

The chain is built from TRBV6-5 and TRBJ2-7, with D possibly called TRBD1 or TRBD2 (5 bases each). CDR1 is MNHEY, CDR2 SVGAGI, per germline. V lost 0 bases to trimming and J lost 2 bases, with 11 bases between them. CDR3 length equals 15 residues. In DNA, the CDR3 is TGTGCCAGCAGTTACTCGAGGGGCAATACCTACGAGCAGTACTTC. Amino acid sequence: CASSYSRGNTYEQYF.

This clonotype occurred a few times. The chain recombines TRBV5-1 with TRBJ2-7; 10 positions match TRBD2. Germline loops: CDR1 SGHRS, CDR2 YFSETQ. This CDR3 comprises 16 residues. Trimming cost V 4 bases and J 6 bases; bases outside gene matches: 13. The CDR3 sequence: CASSPSSGSQGGEQYF. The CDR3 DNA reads TGCGCCAGCAGCCCCTCTAGCGGGAGCCAGGGGGGCGAGCAGTACTTC. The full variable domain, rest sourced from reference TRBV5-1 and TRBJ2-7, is KAGVTQTPRYLIKTRGQQVTLSCSPISGHRSVSWYQQTPGQGLQFLFEYFSETQRNKGNFPGRFSGRQFSNSRSEMNVSTLELGDSALYLCASSPSSGSQGGEQYFGPGTRLTVT.

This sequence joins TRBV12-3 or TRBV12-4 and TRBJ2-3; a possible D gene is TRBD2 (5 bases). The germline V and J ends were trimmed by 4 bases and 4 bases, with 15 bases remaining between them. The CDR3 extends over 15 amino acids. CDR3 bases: TGTGCCAGCAGTTCCGCTGTGCGGGTATCAGATACGCAGTATTTT. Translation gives CASSSAVRVSDTQYF.